This T cell receptor beta chain is from a study of early T cells in non-severe SARS-CoV-2 infection. Via MiXCR, TCRdb re-called the 5' RACE reads, giving one row per CDR3 protein. The sample holds approximately 83,000 distinct CDR3 sequences, roughly 13% seen once. Per the germline V gene, CDR1 is SGDLS and CDR2 is YYNGEE. V lost 0 bases and J lost 3, with 12 bases in between. The CDR3 has 15 residues. This clonotype was observed a single time. The sequence came from an adult who was a healthcare worker with PCR-confirmed SARS-CoV-2 infection or an uninfected control (not recorded which). V and J are TRBV9 and TRBJ1-2; D might be TRBD1 (5 bases). Sequenced: whole blood. CDR3 region: CASSVAPATDYGYTF. As DNA, the CDR3 is TGTGCCAGCAGCGTAGCCCCTGCGACAGACTATGGCTACACCTTC.